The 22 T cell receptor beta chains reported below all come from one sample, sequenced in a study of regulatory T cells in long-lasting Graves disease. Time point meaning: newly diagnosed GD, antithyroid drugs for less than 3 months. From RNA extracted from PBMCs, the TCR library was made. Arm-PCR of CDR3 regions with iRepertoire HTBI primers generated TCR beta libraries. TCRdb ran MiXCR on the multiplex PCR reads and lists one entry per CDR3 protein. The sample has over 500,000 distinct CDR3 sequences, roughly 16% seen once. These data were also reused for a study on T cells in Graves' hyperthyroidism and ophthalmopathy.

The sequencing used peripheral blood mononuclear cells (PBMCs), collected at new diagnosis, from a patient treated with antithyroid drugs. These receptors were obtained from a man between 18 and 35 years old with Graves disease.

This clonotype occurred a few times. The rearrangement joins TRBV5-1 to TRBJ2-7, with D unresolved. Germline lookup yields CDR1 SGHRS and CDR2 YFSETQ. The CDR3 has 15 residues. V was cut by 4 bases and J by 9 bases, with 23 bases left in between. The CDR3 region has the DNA TGCGCCAGCAGCCGCCAACCTCAGGTTACCGACGGGCAGTACTTC. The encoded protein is CASSRQPQVTDGQYF.

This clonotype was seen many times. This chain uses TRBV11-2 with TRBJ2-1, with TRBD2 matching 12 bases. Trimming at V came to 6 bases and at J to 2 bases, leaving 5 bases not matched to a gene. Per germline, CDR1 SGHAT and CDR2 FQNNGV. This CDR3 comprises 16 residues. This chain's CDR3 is CASRTLAGGPYNEQFF. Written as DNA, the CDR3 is TGTGCCAGCAGAACCCTAGCGGGAGGGCCCTACAATGAGCAGTTCTTC.

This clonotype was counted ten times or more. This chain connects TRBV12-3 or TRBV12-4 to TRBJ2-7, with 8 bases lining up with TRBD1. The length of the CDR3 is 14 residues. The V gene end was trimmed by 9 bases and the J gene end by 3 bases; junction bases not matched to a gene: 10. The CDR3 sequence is CASRTGTGVYEQYF. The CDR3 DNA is TGTGCCAGTAGAACCGGGACAGGAGTCTACGAGCAGTACTTC.

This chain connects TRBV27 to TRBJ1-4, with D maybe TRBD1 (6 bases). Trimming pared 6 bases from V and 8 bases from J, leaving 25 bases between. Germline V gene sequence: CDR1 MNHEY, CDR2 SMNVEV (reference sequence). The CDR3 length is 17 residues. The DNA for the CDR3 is TGTGCCAGCAGCTCATCCCGACAGGCTACCCCGGGGGAAAAACTGTTTTTT. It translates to CASSSSRQATPGEKLFF.

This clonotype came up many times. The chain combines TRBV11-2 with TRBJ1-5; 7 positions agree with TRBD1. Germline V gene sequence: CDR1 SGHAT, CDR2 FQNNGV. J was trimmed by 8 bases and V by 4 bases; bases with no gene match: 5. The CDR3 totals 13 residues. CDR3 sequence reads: CASSWGDREPQHF. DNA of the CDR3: TGTGCCAGCAGCTGGGGAGACAGGGAGCCCCAGCATTTT.

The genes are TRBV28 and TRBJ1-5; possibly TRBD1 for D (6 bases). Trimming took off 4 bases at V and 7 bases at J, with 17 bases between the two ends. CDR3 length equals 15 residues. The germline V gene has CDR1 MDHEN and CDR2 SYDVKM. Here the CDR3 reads CASSSGTTQGQPQHF. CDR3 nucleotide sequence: TGTGCCAGCAGTTCCGGGACAACCCAGGGACAGCCCCAGCATTTT.

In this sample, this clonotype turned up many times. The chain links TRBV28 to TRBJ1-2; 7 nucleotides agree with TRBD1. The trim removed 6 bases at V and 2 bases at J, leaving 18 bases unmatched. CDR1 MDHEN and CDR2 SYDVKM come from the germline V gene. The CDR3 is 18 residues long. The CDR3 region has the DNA TGTGCCAGCAGCACGCTCCCGGCCGGGACAGAGCTCAACTATGGCTACACCTTC. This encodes CASSTLPAGTELNYGYTF.

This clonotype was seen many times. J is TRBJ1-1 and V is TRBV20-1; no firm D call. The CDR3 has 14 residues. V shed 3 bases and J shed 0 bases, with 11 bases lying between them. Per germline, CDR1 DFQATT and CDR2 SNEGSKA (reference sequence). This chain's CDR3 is CSASGPVLNTEAFF. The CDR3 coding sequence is TGCAGTGCTAGCGGCCCAGTTTTGAACACTGAAGCTTTCTTT.

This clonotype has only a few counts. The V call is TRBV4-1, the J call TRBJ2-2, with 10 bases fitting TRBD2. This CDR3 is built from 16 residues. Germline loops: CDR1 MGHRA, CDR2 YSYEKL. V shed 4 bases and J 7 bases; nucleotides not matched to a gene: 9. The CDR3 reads CASSLRLAGEGGELFF. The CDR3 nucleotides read TGCGCCAGCAGCCTCCGGCTAGCGGGAGAGGGCGGGGAGCTGTTTTTT.

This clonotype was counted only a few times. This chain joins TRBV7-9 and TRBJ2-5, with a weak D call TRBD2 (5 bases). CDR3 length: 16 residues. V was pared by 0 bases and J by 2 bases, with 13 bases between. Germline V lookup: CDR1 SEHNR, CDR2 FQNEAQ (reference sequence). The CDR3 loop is CASSLALGGIQETQYF. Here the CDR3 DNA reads TGTGCCAGCAGCTTAGCGTTAGGAGGAATACAAGAGACCCAGTACTTC.

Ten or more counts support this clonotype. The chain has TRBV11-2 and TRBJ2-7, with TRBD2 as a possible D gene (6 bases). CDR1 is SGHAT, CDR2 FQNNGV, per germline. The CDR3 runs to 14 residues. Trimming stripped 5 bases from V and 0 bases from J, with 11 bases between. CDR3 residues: CASSIASVSYEQYF. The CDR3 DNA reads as TGTGCCAGCAGCATAGCTAGCGTCTCCTACGAGCAGTACTTC.

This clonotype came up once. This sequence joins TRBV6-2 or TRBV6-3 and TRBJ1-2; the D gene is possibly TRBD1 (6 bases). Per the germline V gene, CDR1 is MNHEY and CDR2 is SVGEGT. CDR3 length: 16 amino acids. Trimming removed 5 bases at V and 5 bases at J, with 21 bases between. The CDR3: CASSESRAGGLYGYTF. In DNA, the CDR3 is TGTGCCAGCAGTGAAAGTCGCGCGGGGGGGCTGTATGGCTACACCTTC.

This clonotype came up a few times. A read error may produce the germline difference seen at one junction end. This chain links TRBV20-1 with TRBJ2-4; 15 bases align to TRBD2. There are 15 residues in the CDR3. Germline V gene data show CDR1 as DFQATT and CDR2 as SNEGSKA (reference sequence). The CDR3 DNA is TGCAGTGCTAGAGATCTCCGGACTAGCGGGAGGGCCGGGGACTTC. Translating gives CSARDLRTSGRAGDF.

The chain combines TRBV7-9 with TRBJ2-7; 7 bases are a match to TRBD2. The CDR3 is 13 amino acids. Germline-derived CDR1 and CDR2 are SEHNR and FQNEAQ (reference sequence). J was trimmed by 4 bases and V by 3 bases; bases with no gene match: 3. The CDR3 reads CASSFVGRYEQYF. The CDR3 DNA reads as TGTGCCAGCAGCTTCGTCGGGAGGTACGAGCAGTACTTC.

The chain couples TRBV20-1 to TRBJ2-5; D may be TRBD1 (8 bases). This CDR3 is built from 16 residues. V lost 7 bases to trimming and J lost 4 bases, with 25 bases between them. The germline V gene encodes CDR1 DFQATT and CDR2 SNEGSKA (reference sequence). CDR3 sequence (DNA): TGCAGTGTCAGGGGGCGGGGGCTGACGCAGGCAGAGACCCAGTACTTC. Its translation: CSVRGRGLTQAETQYF.

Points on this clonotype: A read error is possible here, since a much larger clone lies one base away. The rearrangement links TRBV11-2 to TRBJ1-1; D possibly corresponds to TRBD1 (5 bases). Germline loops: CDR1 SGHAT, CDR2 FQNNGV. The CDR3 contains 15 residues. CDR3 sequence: CASGLRGLPNTEAFF. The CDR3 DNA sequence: TGTGCCAGCGGCTTACGGGGCCTCCCGAACACTGAAGCTTTCTTT.

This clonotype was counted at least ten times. Here the CDR3 reads CASSEGGGDTEAFF. The CDR3 DNA is TGTGCCAGCAGTGAAGGGGGAGGGGACACTGAAGCTTTCTTT. The V call is TRBV2, the J call TRBJ1-1, with D perhaps matching TRBD1 (5 bases). The CDR3 spans 14 residues. Per the germline V gene, CDR1 is SNHLY and CDR2 is FYNNEI. The ends were cut back, 1 base at V and 3 bases at J, with 9 bases in the middle.

CDR3 amino acids: CASKTGTTSTDTQYF. The CDR3 DNA sequence: TGTGCCAGTAAAACCGGAACCACTAGCACAGATACGCAGTATTTT. The chain carries TRBV19 and TRBJ2-3; no clear D. Trimming removed 7 bases from V and 0 bases from J, with 14 bases in between. From germline, CDR1 is LNHDA and CDR2 SQIVND (reference sequence). The CDR3 is 15 amino acids.

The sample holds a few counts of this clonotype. The CDR3 sequence is CASSLEASGTTDTQYF. The CDR3 DNA is TGCGCCAGCAGCTTGGAGGCTAGCGGGACGACAGATACGCAGTATTTT. The chain is built from TRBV5-1 and TRBJ2-3, with 9 bases lining up with TRBD2. CDR1 SGHRS and CDR2 YFSETQ come from the germline V gene. The trim removed 0 bases at V and 3 bases at J, leaving 5 bases unmatched. This CDR3 is built from 16 residues.

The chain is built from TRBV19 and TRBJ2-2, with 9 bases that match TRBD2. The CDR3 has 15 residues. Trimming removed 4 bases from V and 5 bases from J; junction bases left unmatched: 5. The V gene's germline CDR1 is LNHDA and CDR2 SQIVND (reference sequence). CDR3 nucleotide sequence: TGTGCCAGTAGTACCTTAGCGGGAGATACCGGGGAGCTGTTTTTT. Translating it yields CASSTLAGDTGELFF.

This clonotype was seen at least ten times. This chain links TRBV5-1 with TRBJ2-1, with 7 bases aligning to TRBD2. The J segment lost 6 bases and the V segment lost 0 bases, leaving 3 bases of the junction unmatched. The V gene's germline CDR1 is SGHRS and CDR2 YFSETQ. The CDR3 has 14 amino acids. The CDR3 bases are TGCGCCAGCAGCTTGGCCGGGACTATCAATGAGCAGTTCTTC. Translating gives CASSLAGTINEQFF.

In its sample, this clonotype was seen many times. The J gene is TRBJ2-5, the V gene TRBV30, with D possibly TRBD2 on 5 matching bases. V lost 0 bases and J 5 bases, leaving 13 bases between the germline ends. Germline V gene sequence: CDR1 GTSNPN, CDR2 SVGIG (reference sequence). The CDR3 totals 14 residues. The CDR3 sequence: CAWSVGGGGETQYF. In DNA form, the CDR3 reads TGTGCCTGGAGTGTAGGAGGAGGTGGGGAGACCCAGTACTTC.